This entry is about one T cell receptor (beta chain). The data originate from a study of blood T cell repertoires in COVID-19. In the study overall: In each case, the material was cDNA or gDNA derived from T cells, B-cell-depleted T cells, or PBMCs.

Participants' reported clinical history set cohort assignment. Method: immunoSEQ multiplex PCR; TCRdb's copy keeps in-frame clones and lacks some. Of about 250,000 clones in the sample, 75% to 90% were seen once. The CDR3 spans 16 residues. With 4 bases removed from V and 3 bases from J, the gap between germline ends came to 16 bases. The germline gives CDR1 MNHEY, CDR2 SVGAGI. The chain combines TRBV6-5 with TRBJ1-5; no firm D call. The source material was PBMCs or T cells enriched from blood (not recorded which). The sequence was collected from a woman between 18 and 30 years old who had recovered from COVID-19. Here the CDR3 reads CASSFLGPGNNQPQHF. The CDR3 DNA reads TGTGCCAGCAGTTTCTTGGGTCCCGGGAACAATCAGCCCCAGCATTTT.